This section outlines one TCR beta chain sequence together with its context. This specimen belongs to a study of shared clonotypes between healthy human individuals. Study background: There were three CD4 naive, three CD4 memory, two CD8 naive and one CD8 memory plates per donor.

Trimming took off 1 base at V and 3 bases at J, with 19 bases between the two ends. The CDR3 consists of 16 residues. In germline, CDR1 is GTSNPN, CDR2 SVGIG (reference sequence). Generated by immunoSEQ multiplex PCR, the TCRdb table keeps only in-frame clones and is missing some. The table has about 380,000 clones, roughly 96% seen once; the top ten hold around 0.29%. The material sequenced was memory CD8+ T cells sorted from blood. Stated subset: CD45RO+ cells pooled with CCR7-negative TemRA cells. J is TRBJ2-7 and V is TRBV30, with D possibly matching TRBD1 (6 bases). This TCR was recovered from a man aged 25 to 40 in good health. CDR3 loop: CAWSGLRVEGVYEQYF. In DNA, the CDR3 is TGTGCCTGGAGTGGGCTTCGGGTCGAGGGGGTCTACGAGCAGTACTTC. Full variable domain (outside the CDR3, taken from reference TRBV30 and TRBJ2-7): SQTIHQWPATLVQPVGSPLSLECTVEGTSNPNLYWYRQAAGRGLQLLFYSVGIGQISSEVPQNLSASRPQDRQFILSSKKLLLSDSGFYLCAWSGLRVEGVYEQYFGPGTRLTVT.